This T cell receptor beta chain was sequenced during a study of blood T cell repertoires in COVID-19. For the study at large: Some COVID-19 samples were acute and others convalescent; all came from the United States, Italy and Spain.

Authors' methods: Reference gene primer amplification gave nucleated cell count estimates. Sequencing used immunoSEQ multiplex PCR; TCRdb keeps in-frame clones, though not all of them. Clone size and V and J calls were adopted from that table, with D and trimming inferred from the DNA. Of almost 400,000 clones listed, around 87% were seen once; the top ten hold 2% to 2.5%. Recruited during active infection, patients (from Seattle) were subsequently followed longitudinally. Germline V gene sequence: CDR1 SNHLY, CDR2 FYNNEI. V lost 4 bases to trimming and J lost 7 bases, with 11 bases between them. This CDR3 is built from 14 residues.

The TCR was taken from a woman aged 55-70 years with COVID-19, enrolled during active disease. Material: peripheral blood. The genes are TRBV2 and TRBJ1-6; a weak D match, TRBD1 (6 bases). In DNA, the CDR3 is TGTGCCAGCAGTGTCCCAGGGGACAATTCACCCCTCCACTTT. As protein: CASSVPGDNSPLHF.